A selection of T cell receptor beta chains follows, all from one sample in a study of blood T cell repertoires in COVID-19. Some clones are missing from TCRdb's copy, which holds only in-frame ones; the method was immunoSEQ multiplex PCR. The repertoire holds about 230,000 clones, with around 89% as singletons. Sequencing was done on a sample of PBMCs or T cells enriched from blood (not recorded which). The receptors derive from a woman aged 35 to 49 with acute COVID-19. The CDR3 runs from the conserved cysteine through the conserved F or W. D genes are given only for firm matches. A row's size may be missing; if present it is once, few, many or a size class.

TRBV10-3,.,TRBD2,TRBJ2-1,TGTGCCACCACTCCAGCGGGAGCCTACAATGAGCAGTTCTTC,CATTPAGAYNEQFF
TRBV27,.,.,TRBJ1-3,TGTGCCAGCAGTTTAGCAGGGATTGGAAACACCATATATTTT,CASSLAGIGNTIYF
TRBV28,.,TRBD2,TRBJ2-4,TGTGCCAGCAGTTTATTGTCGGCGGGAGCCGCGAGTTACATTCAGTACTTC,CASSLLSAGAASYIQYF
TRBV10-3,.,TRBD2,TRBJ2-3,TGTGCCATCACTGAAGGGACTAGCGGGGCACCCACAGATACGCAGTATTTT,CAITEGTSGAPTDTQYF
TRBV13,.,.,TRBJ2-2,TGTGCCAGCAGCTTAGCCCGGACAGAGGGTGCCGGGGAGCTGTTTTTT,CASSLARTEGAGELFF
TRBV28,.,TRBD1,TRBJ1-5,TGTGCCAGCAGCCGGACAGGGCTGGAGCAGCCCCAGCATTTT,CASSRTGLEQPQHF
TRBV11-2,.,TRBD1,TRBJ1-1,TGTGCCAGCAGCTTAGAAACTCTAGGGACAGGGACTGGCACTGAAGCTTTCTTT,CASSLETLGTGTGTEAFF
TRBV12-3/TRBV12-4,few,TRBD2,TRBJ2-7,TGTGCCAGCAGTTTGGGACTAGCGGGGTGGCAGTACTTC,CASSLGLAGWQYF
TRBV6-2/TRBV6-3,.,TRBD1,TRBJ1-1,TGTGCCAGCAGTTACCCGGGGACAGAAGAAGCTTTCTTT,CASSYPGTEEAFF
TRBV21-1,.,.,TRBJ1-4,TGTGCCAGGTGGGACAAAACTAATGAAAAACTGTTTTTT,CARWDKTNEKLFF
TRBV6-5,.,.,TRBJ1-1,TGTGCCAGCAGTTACTCGGGCAAGGCCACTGAAGCTTTCTTT,CASSYSGKATEAFF
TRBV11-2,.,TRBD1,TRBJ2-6,TGTGCCAGCAGCCGGGGACAGGGTTCCGGGGCCAACGTCCTGACTTTC,CASSRGQGSGANVLTF